Given below is one T cell receptor (beta chain) in context. What it recognizes is unknown. The sample is drawn from a study of T cell responses to AZD1222 COVID-19 vaccine. Overall study results and limits: Increases in Spike-specific TCR breadth and depth were seen after two AZD1222 doses. Within unmutated variant regions lay the reported targets of nearly half of spike-specific TCRs.

The CDR3 spans 16 residues. Germline trimming cut 4 bases from V and 9 bases from J; bases unmatched to any gene: 12. Germline CDR1 LGHNA, CDR2 YNFKEQ. TCRdb's copy holds only in-frame clones and misses some; the assay was immunoSEQ multiplex PCR. The repertoire has about 110,000 clones, approximately 90% of them found once; the top ten carry around 3.3%. The chain employs TRBV4-2 and TRBJ1-2; 12 bases line up with TRBD1. The sample consisted of peripheral blood, taken on day 0 of AZD1222 vaccination. The sequence was collected from an adult in good health. Here the CDR3 DNA reads TGTGCCAGCAGCCCTGGGACAGGGGGCAGGGATATGAGCTACACCTTC. Translated: CASSPGTGGRDMSYTF.